Each of the 15 T cell receptor beta chains below was sequenced from the same sample in a study of cytomegalovirus exposure and HLA in healthy donors. The repertoire was sequenced with immunoSEQ multiplex PCR; TCRdb's copy has only in-frame clones and lacks some. The table includes 260,000 or so clones, about 86% detected once. Sequenced sample: PBMCs. The receptors were sampled from a young man in good health and CMV-seronegative.

V gene TRBV27 combines with J gene TRBJ1-1; D not resolved. The length of the CDR3 is 13 residues. V lost 2 bases and J 2 bases, leaving 6 bases between the germline ends. Germline values: CDR1 MNHEY, CDR2 SMNVEV (reference sequence). CDR3 sequence: CASSLADNTEAFF. The CDR3 DNA reads as TGTGCCAGCAGTTTAGCAGATAACACTGAAGCTTTCTTT.

The V call is TRBV4-1, the J call TRBJ2-1, with 10 bases matching TRBD2. Unmatched junction bases numbered 9, after V lost 4 bases and J lost 0 bases. The CDR3 runs 18 residues. Germline CDR1 MGHRA, CDR2 YSYEKL. Written as DNA, the CDR3 is TGCGCCAGCAGCCCCAAGATTGGACTAGCGGACTCCTACAATGAGCAGTTCTTC. Translated, it gives CASSPKIGLADSYNEQFF.

The chain has TRBV30 and TRBJ1-2; 10 positions match TRBD1. Germline lookup yields CDR1 GTSNPN and CDR2 SVGIG (reference sequence). Trimming at V came to 0 bases and at J to 6 bases, leaving 7 bases not matched to a gene. This CDR3 region has 15 residues. The CDR3 nucleotides read TGTGCCTGGAGTGTAGCGGACAGGGGGGTAAATGGCTACACCTTC. It codes for CAWSVADRGVNGYTF.

The chain links TRBV4-2 to TRBJ2-7, with 9 bases fitting TRBD2. There are 15 residues in the CDR3. Germline V gives CDR1 LGHNA, CDR2 YNFKEQ. Losses at the gene ends were 3 bases for V and 4 bases for J; bases not matched to a gene: 7. The CDR3 DNA reads as TGTGCCAGCAGCCACCATTCGGGACTAGCTTACGAGCAGTACTTC. Amino acid sequence: CASSHHSGLAYEQYF.

V usage is TRBV2 and J usage is TRBJ2-5; 8 positions match TRBD2. The germline gives CDR1 SNHLY, CDR2 FYNNEI. After removal of 9 bases from V and 6 bases from J, the junction contained 6 bases not matched to a gene. The CDR3 loop spans 12 amino acids. CDR3 amino acids: CASGLASKTQYF. In nucleotides, the CDR3 is TGTGCCAGTGGACTAGCCTCGAAGACCCAGTACTTC.

This chain connects TRBV11-2 to TRBJ1-1, with D tentatively TRBD1 (6 bases). This CDR3 region has 15 residues. CDR1 is SGHAT and CDR2 is FQNNGV in the germline V gene. V was pared by 0 bases and J by 5 bases, with 13 bases between. Here the CDR3 reads CASSLDSTGYTEAFF. The CDR3 DNA reads TGTGCCAGCAGCTTAGATTCAACAGGGTATACTGAAGCTTTCTTT.

This rearrangement joins TRBV28 to TRBJ2-1, with 11 bases fitting TRBD2. V was pared by 1 base and J by 8 bases, with 4 bases of the junction left unmatched. This CDR3 spans 15 amino acids. CDR1 and CDR2 (germline): MDHEN, SYDVKM. Here the CDR3 reads CASSLLAGGPHEQFF. The CDR3 DNA follows: TGTGCCAGCAGTTTATTAGCGGGAGGGCCCCATGAGCAGTTCTTC. Variable domain in full (rest from reference TRBV28 and TRBJ2-1): DVKVTQSSRYLVKRTGEKVFLECVQDMDHENMFWYRQDPGLGLRLIYFSYDVKMKEKGDIPEGYSVSREKKERFSLILESASTNQTSMYLCASSLLAGGPHEQFFGPGTRLTVL.

The chain is built from TRBV10-3 and TRBJ2-7; D gene uncertain. V dropped 6 bases and J dropped 4 bases, with 13 bases sitting between them. This CDR3 spans 13 amino acids. Germline V lookup: CDR1 ENHRY, CDR2 SYGVKD. In DNA, the CDR3 is TGTGCCATCAGCTACGGAGAGAAGTACGAGCAGTACTTC. This translates into CAISYGEKYEQYF.

The chain uses TRBV2 and TRBJ2-3; maybe TRBD2 (7 bases). Germline V gene lookup returns CDR1 SNHLY and CDR2 FYNNEI. V lost 6 bases, J lost 3 bases, and 13 bases lay in between. CDR3 length: 14 amino acids. CDR3 bases: TGTGCCAGCAGGGAGGGGGGGATTACAGATACGCAGTATTTT. The encoded protein is CASREGGITDTQYF.

The rearrangement uses TRBV10-1 and TRBJ2-7, with D possibly being TRBD2 (5 bases). Germline CDR1 is WNHNN and CDR2 is SYGVQD (reference sequence). V was pared by 0 bases and J by 0 bases, with 12 bases between. The length of the CDR3 is 16 residues. CDR3 nucleotides: TGCGCCAGCAGTGAGTCGGTCGGGAAAAGCTCCTACGAGCAGTACTTC. It specifies CASSESVGKSSYEQYF.

The chain links TRBV28 to TRBJ2-5, with D maybe TRBD1 (5 bases). This CDR3 is built from 13 residues. CDR1 is MDHEN, CDR2 SYDVKM, per germline. The germline V and J ends were trimmed by 4 bases and 3 bases, with 9 bases remaining between them. The CDR3 coding sequence is TGTGCCAGCAGTTCCAGACAGAAAGAGACCCAGTACTTC. Its translation is CASSSRQKETQYF.

J is TRBJ1-3 and V is TRBV7-9; 8 bases fit TRBD1. The CDR3 loop spans 15 amino acids. V lost 3 bases and J lost 4; bases outside the gene matches: 5. Germline V CDR1 and CDR2: SEHNR, FQNEAQ (reference sequence). CDR3 sequence: CASSFGRDRGNTIYF. The CDR3 bases are TGTGCCAGCAGCTTCGGTCGGGACAGGGGAAACACCATATATTTT.

This clone occurred a few times. The CDR3 protein is CASSGGERPRWDTQYF. Written as DNA, the CDR3 is TGTGCCAGCAGTGGCGGTGAAAGGCCTAGATGGGATACGCAGTATTTT. This chain connects TRBV27 to TRBJ2-3; D is unresolved. Germline-derived CDR1 and CDR2 are MNHEY and SMNVEV (reference sequence). This CDR3 spans 16 amino acids. Trimming removed 5 bases from V and 6 bases from J, with 21 bases in between.

The chain uses TRBV4-1 and TRBJ2-7; TRBD2 matches at 9 bases. This CDR3 comprises 16 residues. In germline, CDR1 is MGHRA, CDR2 YSYEKL. V trimming: 1 base; J trimming: 3 bases; junction bases outside the gene matches: 7. CDR3 DNA sequence: TGCGCCAGCAGCCAAGTCGCGCGGGGGGGGTACTACGAGCAGTACTTC. Its translation is CASSQVARGGYYEQYF.

In this sample, this clone turned up a few times. The chain is built from TRBV29-1 and TRBJ1-2, with 7 bases aligning to TRBD1. The CDR3 extends over 11 amino acids. V lost 3 bases to trimming and J lost 6 bases; unmatched junction nucleotides: 1. The V gene's germline CDR1 is SQVTM and CDR2 ANQGSEA. This chain's CDR3 is CSVDGTDGYTF. CDR3 DNA sequence: TGCAGCGTTGATGGGACAGATGGCTACACCTTC.